The 30 T cell receptor beta chains given below trace back to one sample, sequenced in a study of blood T cell repertoires in COVID-19. The assay was immunoSEQ multiplex PCR, and TCRdb's table has in-frame clones only and misses some. The sample consists of 160,000 or so clones, less than 85% of them appearing once. Sequencing used peripheral blood. These receptor sequences come from a woman aged 55-70 years with COVID-19, enrolled during active disease.

V usage is TRBV5-5 and J usage is TRBJ1-5; D unclear. V dropped 0 bases and J dropped 2 bases, with 6 bases sitting between them. This CDR3 is built from 14 residues. Germline V gives CDR1 SGHKS, CDR2 YYEKEE (reference sequence). The CDR3 DNA reads TGTGCCAGCAGCTTGGGGGGAGGCAATCAGCCCCAGCATTTT. It specifies CASSLGGGNQPQHF.

This clone was observed a handful of times. The chain uses TRBV11-2 and TRBJ1-2; perhaps TRBD1 as D (5 bases). This CDR3 contains 13 residues. The germline gives CDR1 SGHAT, CDR2 FQNNGV. With 0 bases removed from V and 6 bases from J, the gap between germline ends came to 8 bases. The CDR3 region is CASSLDLGDGYTF. Here the CDR3 DNA reads TGTGCCAGCAGCTTAGACTTAGGGGATGGCTACACCTTC.

The chain carries TRBV5-1 and TRBJ2-7; TRBD1 is a possible D gene (6 bases). Between the trimmed V and J ends, which lost 0 bases and 4 bases, there was a span of 11 bases. The CDR3 is 14 amino acids. Germline assignment: CDR1 SGHRS and CDR2 YFSETQ. The chain's CDR3 is CASSLDGRGYEQYV. The DNA of the CDR3 is TGCGCCAGCAGCTTGGACGGCAGGGGTTACGAGCAGTACGTC.

V usage is TRBV11-2 and J usage is TRBJ2-7; D ambiguous. The V gene's germline CDR1 is SGHAT and CDR2 FQNNGV. Trimming cost V 8 bases and J 0 bases, with 14 bases left between them. CDR3 length equals 14 residues. The CDR3: CASGSKRSSYEQYF. CDR3 DNA sequence: TGTGCCAGCGGCAGTAAGAGGAGCTCCTACGAGCAGTACTTC.

V is TRBV10-2 and J is TRBJ2-7; 10 nucleotides line up with TRBD2. Germline V gene data show CDR1 as WSHSY and CDR2 as SAAADI. The V gene end was trimmed by 4 bases and the J gene end by 5 bases; junction bases not matched to a gene: 11. The CDR3 length is 16 residues. CDR3 bases: TGCGCCAGCAGTGCCCCATCAGCGGGAGGGGGAGACGAGCAGTACTTC. Protein product: CASSAPSAGGGDEQYF.

The chain couples TRBV2 to TRBJ1-1, with unresolved D. CDR3 length: 14 amino acids. V lost 2 bases, J lost 4 bases, and 11 bases lay in between. Germline V gives CDR1 SNHLY, CDR2 FYNNEI. The DNA of the CDR3 is TGTGCCAGCAGTGAAATACGGGTGGGCACTGAAGCTTTCTTT. This gives the protein CASSEIRVGTEAFF. Full variable domain (remainder filled in from reference TRBV2 and TRBJ1-1): EPEVTQTPSHQVTQMGQEVILRCVPISNHLYFYWYRQILGQKVEFLVSFYNNEISEKSEIFDDQFSVERPDGSNFTLKIRSTKLEDSAMYFCASSEIRVGTEAFFGQGTRLTVV.

This chain connects TRBV10-3 to TRBJ1-1, with D perhaps TRBD1 (6 bases). The germline V and J ends were trimmed by 4 bases and 2 bases, with 11 bases remaining between them. CDR1 and CDR2 from the germline V gene are ENHRY and SYGVKD. The CDR3 is 14 residues long. The CDR3 DNA follows: TGTGCCATCAGTGCGGACAGAGATAACACTGAAGCTTTCTTT. Translating it yields CAISADRDNTEAFF.

Comments on this clone: The sample holds other DNA sequences that translate to the same CDR3. This chain joins TRBV27 and TRBJ2-7; the D gene is possibly TRBD1 (6 bases). Per the germline V gene, CDR1 is MNHEY and CDR2 is SMNVEV (reference sequence). The CDR3 totals 14 residues. The V end lost 8 bases, the J end lost 0 bases, and 14 bases lay between the germline ends. CDR3 bases: TGTGCCAGCCGCCGGACGGACAGCTCCTACGAGCAGTACGTC. Translation gives CASRRTDSSYEQYV.

This chain links TRBV28 with TRBJ2-1; no definite D call. Germline loops: CDR1 MDHEN, CDR2 SYDVKM. V lost 9 bases and J 8 bases, leaving 8 bases between the germline ends. There are 10 residues in the CDR3. CDR3 sequence (DNA): TGTGCCAGGACACTTCATGAGCAGTTCTTC. As protein: CARTLHEQFF.

V gene TRBV5-1 combines with J gene TRBJ1-3; 8 nucleotides agree with TRBD1. Trimming cost V 6 bases and J 0 bases; bases outside gene matches: 8. The length of the CDR3 is 16 residues. Germline CDR1 and CDR2: SGHRS and YFSETQ. The CDR3 loop is CASKGATGGSGNTIYF. For the CDR3, the DNA is TGCGCCAGCAAGGGGGCAACAGGGGGCTCTGGAAACACCATATATTTT.

The V call is TRBV5-1, the J call TRBJ2-1; D perhaps matches TRBD2 (5 bases). CDR1 is SGHRS, CDR2 YFSETQ, per germline. V lost 2 bases, J lost 7 bases, and 7 bases lay in between. CDR3 size: 12 residues. For the CDR3, the DNA is TGCGCCAGCAGCTTTAGAGGGAATGAGCAGTTCTTC. This encodes CASSFRGNEQFF. The entire variable domain, with the rest obtained from reference TRBV5-1 and TRBJ2-1, is as follows: KAGVTQTPRYLIKTRGQQVTLSCSPISGHRSVSWYQQTPGQGLQFLFEYFSETQRNKGNFPGRFSGRQFSNSRSEMNVSTLELGDSALYLCASSFRGNEQFFGPGTRLTVL.

This clone was recorded a few times. V gene TRBV6-6 combines with J gene TRBJ1-1; D might be TRBD1 (6 bases). The CDR3 is made up of 17 amino acids. CDR1 MNHNY and CDR2 SVGAGI come from the germline V gene (reference sequence). With 5 bases removed from V and 0 bases from J, the gap between germline ends came to 19 bases. As DNA, the CDR3 is TGTGCCAGCAGTCTCCACCGAGGGGGGGACTTGAACACTGAAGCTTTCTTT. It codes for CASSLHRGGDLNTEAFF.

This clone was detected only a few times. The chain combines TRBV5-1 with TRBJ2-2; TRBD2 aligns across 7 bases. Germline CDR1 and CDR2: SGHRS and YFSETQ. There are 16 residues in the CDR3. Trimming removed 6 bases from V and 1 base from J; junction bases left unmatched: 9. The CDR3 sequence: CASTRRGGENTGELFF. The CDR3 nucleotides read TGCGCCAGCACCCGACGGGGAGGGGAGAACACCGGGGAGCTGTTTTTT.

This clone was picked up many times. The chain carries TRBV3-1 (or the pseudogene TRBV3-2) and TRBJ2-7; D possibly corresponds to TRBD1 (6 bases). The CDR3 is made up of 14 amino acids. V shed 0 bases and J shed 7 bases, with 13 bases lying between them. CDR1 is LGHDT and CDR2 is YNNKEL in the germline V gene (reference sequence). For the CDR3, the DNA is TGTGCCAGCAGCCAAGACAGGGGCCGAGGGGAGCAGTACGTC. Translated, it gives CASSQDRGRGEQYV.

This clone was seen only once. This chain connects TRBV3-1 (or the pseudogene TRBV3-2) to TRBJ1-6; D is unclear. CDR3 size: 17 residues. V was clipped by 1 base and J by 0 bases, with 10 bases between them. Germline assignment: CDR1 LGHDT and CDR2 YNNKEL (reference sequence). The CDR3 region is CASSQVGRTSYNSPLHF. The CDR3 coding sequence is TGTGCCAGCAGCCAAGTGGGCAGAACCTCCTATAATTCACCCCTCCACTTT.

This clone was observed a single time. The rearrangement uses TRBV28 and TRBJ1-5; maybe TRBD1 (5 bases). This CDR3 contains 12 residues. Germline V lookup: CDR1 MDHEN, CDR2 SYDVKM. In DNA, the CDR3 is TGTGCTGCCAGGGTTAGCAATCAGCCCCAGCATTTT. Protein: CAARVSNQPQHF.

The DNA of the CDR3 is TGCGCCAGCAGGGTAGCGGGGAGCTCCTACAATGAGCAGTTCTTC. This sequence encodes CASRVAGSSYNEQFF. The rearrangement links TRBV10-2 to TRBJ2-1, with 8 nucleotides matching TRBD2. This CDR3 is 15 amino acids long. The trim removed 6 bases at V and 0 bases at J, leaving 4 bases unmatched. Germline loops: CDR1 WSHSY, CDR2 SAAADI.

This clone was detected only a few times. The rearrangement links TRBV6-5 to TRBJ1-5, with 9 bases that match TRBD1. CDR1 and CDR2 (germline): MNHEY, SVGAGI. The CDR3 has 13 amino acids. V shed 6 bases and J 5 bases; nucleotides not matched to a gene: 2. CDR3 DNA: TGTGCCAGCAGGGACAGGGGAGATCAGCCCCAGCATTTT. Encoded protein: CASRDRGDQPQHF.

V usage is TRBV2 and J usage is TRBJ1-1; D might be TRBD1 (5 bases). The length of the CDR3 is 13 residues. Trimming took off 7 bases at V and 3 bases at J, with 12 bases between the two ends. Per the germline V gene, CDR1 is SNHLY and CDR2 is FYNNEI. The DNA for the CDR3 is TGTGCCAGCATCCGTCTCAGGGACACTGAAGCTTTCTTT. Translating gives CASIRLRDTEAFF.

V usage is TRBV7-2 and J usage is TRBJ2-1; 7 bases fit TRBD2. Germline assignment: CDR1 SGHTA and CDR2 FQGNSA. J lost 1 base, V lost 5 bases, and 5 bases had no gene match. The CDR3 runs 15 residues. CDR3 nucleotides: TGTGCCAGCAGCCCCGAGGGACTATCCTACAATGAGCAGTTCTTC. This gives the protein CASSPEGLSYNEQFF.

The chain employs TRBV9 and TRBJ1-1, with D hard to call. Trimming took off 1 base at V and 0 bases at J, with 10 bases between the two ends. There are 15 residues in the CDR3. Germline-derived CDR1 and CDR2 are SGDLS and YYNGEE. The chain's CDR3 is CASSVLPEMNTEAFF. CDR3 sequence (DNA): TGTGCCAGCAGCGTACTCCCGGAGATGAACACTGAAGCTTTCTTT.

The rearrangement uses TRBV18 and TRBJ1-6; 7 bases are a match to TRBD1. Germline CDR1 KGHSH, CDR2 LQKENI. J gave up 7 bases and V 3 bases, and 3 bases lay outside the gene matches. The CDR3 totals 14 residues. The CDR3 DNA reads as TGTGCCAGCTCACCGGACAGGACGAATTCACCCCTCCACTTT. Protein sequence: CASSPDRTNSPLHF.

This clone was recorded only once. The J gene is TRBJ2-7, the V gene TRBV6-5, with D possibly TRBD2 on 6 matching bases. With 4 bases removed from V and 2 bases from J, the gap between germline ends came to 15 bases. This CDR3 is built from 15 residues. Germline CDR1 reads MNHEY; CDR2 reads SVGAGI. The CDR3 sequence is CASSSSGTATYEQYF. In nucleotides, the CDR3 is TGTGCCAGCAGTTCCTCCGGGACTGCCACCTACGAGCAGTACTTC.

J is TRBJ2-7 and V is TRBV6-5, with unresolved D. The CDR3 runs to 12 residues. The ends were cut back, 7 bases at V and 2 bases at J, with 9 bases in the middle. The germline V gene encodes CDR1 MNHEY and CDR2 SVGAGI. The CDR3 here is CASNSQTYEQYF. The CDR3 DNA is TGTGCCAGCAACTCACAGACCTACGAGCAGTACTTC.

J is TRBJ1-2 and V is TRBV9, with 9 nucleotides matching TRBD1. CDR3 length: 16 amino acids. Germline V gives CDR1 SGDLS, CDR2 YYNGEE. The V gene end was trimmed by 0 bases and the J gene end by 5 bases; junction bases not matched to a gene: 8. Here the CDR3 DNA reads TGTGCCAGCAGCGTAGCTGAGGGGACAGGGAGGTATGGCTACACCTTC. Translation gives CASSVAEGTGRYGYTF.

This chain uses TRBV4-2 with TRBJ1-6; 7 nucleotides line up with TRBD1. The CDR3 consists of 16 residues. Germline CDR1 LGHNA, CDR2 YNFKEQ. The V segment lost 0 bases and the J segment 6 bases; nucleotides outside the gene matches: 5. Here the CDR3 reads CASSQETGIRNSPLHF. CDR3 bases: TGTGCCAGCAGCCAAGAGACAGGGATCCGTAATTCACCCCTCCACTTT.

The rearrangement links TRBV11-3 to TRBJ2-1; no clear D. Trimming took off 0 bases at V and 8 bases at J, with 8 bases between the two ends. Germline values: CDR1 SGHNT, CDR2 YENEEA. The CDR3 consists of 13 residues. Here the CDR3 reads CASSLDSEDEQFF. Here the CDR3 DNA reads TGTGCCAGCAGCTTAGATTCAGAGGATGAGCAGTTCTTC.

CDR3 nucleotides: TGTGCCACCAGCGCAGGGGACTATAATTCACCCCTCCACTTT. Its protein is CATSAGDYNSPLHF. V usage is TRBV24-1 and J usage is TRBJ1-6, with TRBD1 as a possible D gene (6 bases). CDR3 length: 14 amino acids. Germline V lookup: CDR1 KGHDR, CDR2 SFDVKD. V lost 7 bases and J 3 bases, leaving 9 bases between the germline ends.

This chain joins TRBV24-1 and TRBJ1-2; 9 positions agree with TRBD1. CDR1 is KGHDR, CDR2 SFDVKD, per germline. Trimming at V came to 3 bases and at J to 6 bases, leaving 4 bases not matched to a gene. The CDR3 extends over 14 amino acids. In DNA, the CDR3 is TGTGCCACCAGTGATCCGGGACAGGGCGATGGCTACACCTTC. It is translated as CATSDPGQGDGYTF.

The J gene is TRBJ2-7, the V gene TRBV28; D is possibly TRBD1 (6 bases). The CDR3 contains 14 residues. The V gene lost 6 bases and the J gene lost 2 bases, with 14 bases spanning the gap. The germline CDR1 and CDR2 sequences are MDHEN and SYDVKM. The CDR3 loop reads CASSSPGTTYEQYV. In nucleotides, the CDR3 is TGTGCCAGCAGCTCTCCCGGGACAACCTACGAGCAGTACGTC.